A selection of T cell receptor beta chains follows, all from one sample in a study of blood T cell repertoires in COVID-19. Here immunoSEQ multiplex PCR was the method, and the copy in TCRdb shows in-frame clones only, minus some. Altogether under 200,000 clones are present, 65% to 85% being singletons, with the ten largest covering 3.6%. Source material: PBMCs or T cells enriched from blood (not recorded which). These receptors originate from a woman aged 45-59 years in a cohort exposed to, infected with or recovered from COVID-19 (not recorded which). Both conserved end residues are part of each CDR3. A D gene is named only where the DNA matches it firmly. For some rows the clone size is stated as once, few or many, or as a class when expanded; others skip it.

J,size,D,V,DNA,CDR3
TRBJ1-2,few,-,TRBV2,TGTGCCAGCAGTGAAACGCGGGCAGGTGAAAACTATGGCTACACCTTC,CASSETRAGENYGYTF
TRBJ1-3,-,TRBD1,TRBV10-3,TGTGCCATCAGCCCCAGGGGGCCCTCTGGAAACACCATATATTTT,CAISPRGPSGNTIYF
TRBJ2-7,-,TRBD1,TRBV10-3,TGTGCCATCAGCGGGACAGGGGCCTTGGGGGAGCAGTACTTC,CAISGTGALGEQYF
TRBJ2-3,few,-,TRBV11-3,TGTGCCAGCAGCCTTTCGCGGTCCACAGATACGCAGTATTTT,CASSLSRSTDTQYF
TRBJ2-5,-,-,TRBV10-3,TGTGCCATCAGGAAAGACAGGTCCCAAGAGACCCAGTACTTC,CAIRKDRSQETQYF
TRBJ2-7,-,-,TRBV10-2,TGCGCCAGCAGTACAGGGAAGGTGGGGCAGTACTTC,CASSTGKVGQYF
TRBJ2-1,-,TRBD2,TRBV5-4,TGTGCCAGCAGGCCGGGACTAGCGGGAGTCAGGGATGAGCAGTTCTTC,CASRPGLAGVRDEQFF
TRBJ1-2,-,-,TRBV25-1,TGTGCCAGCAGCGTCACAGGTACTAACTATGGCTACACCTTC,CASSVTGTNYGYTF
TRBJ2-1,-,TRBD2,TRBV5-1,TGCGCCAGCAGCTTGGAAGTAGCGGGAGTAAGGCAGTTCTTC,CASSLEVAGVRQFF
TRBJ1-3,-,-,TRBV4-3,TGCGCCAGCAGCCAAGATGTCTACAGGGCCTCTGGAAACACCATATATTTT,CASSQDVYRASGNTIYF
TRBJ2-3,-,-,TRBV28,TGTGCCAGCAGTCTCCGGTTGGCAGGAAGAGATACGCAGTATTTT,CASSLRLAGRDTQYF
TRBJ1-6,-,TRBD1,TRBV11-2,TGTGCCAGCAGCCGGAAAACAGGGGACCATTCACCCCTCCACTTT,CASSRKTGDHSPLHF
TRBJ2-2,-,TRBD1,TRBV6-2/TRBV6-3,TGTGCCAGCAGTTACGGACAGGGGGCGAACACCGGGGAGCTGTTTTTT,CASSYGQGANTGELFF
TRBJ2-2,-,TRBD2,TRBV6-1,TGTGCCAGCAGTGGACCCCCTAGCGGGAGGGCCATCGGGGAGCTGTTTTTT,CASSGPPSGRAIGELFF
TRBJ1-4,-,TRBD1,TRBV7-6,TGTGCCAGCAGCAAGACAGGGCTGCGAACAACTAATGAAAAACTGTTTTTT,CASSKTGLRTTNEKLFF
TRBJ2-4,-,TRBD2,TRBV27,TGTGCCAGCAGTTTATTTCCGGCTAGCGGGTCATCTTTTAACATTCAGTACTTC,CASSLFPASGSSFNIQYF
TRBJ1-6,few,-,TRBV30,TGTGCCTGGAGTCTCGAAGAGGATTCACCCCTCCACTTT,CAWSLEEDSPLHF
TRBJ2-7,-,-,TRBV11-1,TGTGCCAGCAGCTTACGCGGGATCATCTACGAGCAGTACTTC,CASSLRGIIYEQYF
TRBJ2-2,-,TRBD1,TRBV27,TGTGCCAGCAGAGACACGGGACAGGGAATGACCGGGGAGCTGTTTTTT,CASRDTGQGMTGELFF
TRBJ2-1,-,-,TRBV18,TGTGCCAGCTCACCACTCAGCGGAGAATACAATGAGCAGTTCTTC,CASSPLSGEYNEQFF
TRBJ2-1,-,-,TRBV6-6,TGTGCCAGCCTCATGGACACGTACAATGAGCAGTTCTTC,CASLMDTYNEQFF
TRBJ2-5,-,-,TRBV3-1/TRBV3-2,TGTGCCAGCAGCCCCCGCGGGGAAGAGACCCAGTACTTC,CASSPRGEETQYF
TRBJ1-3,-,TRBD1,TRBV14,TGTGCCAGCAGCCAAGGACAGGGGGCTGGAAACACCATATATTTT,CASSQGQGAGNTIYF
TRBJ2-2,-,-,TRBV11-2,TGTGCCAGCAGCTTACAGTCCGCGAACACCGGGGAGCTGTTTTTT,CASSLQSANTGELFF
TRBJ1-2,-,TRBD1,TRBV28,TGTGCCAGCAATTTACCGGGACAGGCTTATGGCTACACCTTC,CASNLPGQAYGYTF
TRBJ2-1,-,TRBD1,TRBV27,TGTGCCAGCAGTTTAGGGGACAGGGGGCAGTTTAATGAGCAGTTCTTC,CASSLGDRGQFNEQFF